Listed here are 29 T cell receptor beta chains from one sample, sequenced in a study of T-cell reconstitution after alpha-beta-depleted transplantation in children. Preparation of the TCRbeta library involved a method that used unique molecular identifiers. TCRdb ran MiXCR on the PCR reads and lists one entry per CDR3 protein. The repertoire holds a few hundred thousand distinct CDR3 sequences, approximately 16% seen once, with 3.3% in the top ten. The sample was PBMCs from the stem cell graft donor, taken from the stem cell graft. All receptors come from a human donor who donated a stem cell graft to a child with acute lymphoblastic leukemia.

This clonotype was seen only a few times. V gene TRBV5-1 combines with J gene TRBJ1-4; TRBD1 might be the D (5 bases). The CDR3 has 14 amino acids. Germline V CDR1 and CDR2: SGHRS, YFSETQ. V was trimmed by 1 base and J by 8 bases, leaving 12 bases between them. The CDR3 protein is CASSLWGLEEKLFF. The CDR3 coding sequence is TGCGCCAGCAGCTTGTGGGGGTTAGAAGAAAAACTGTTTTTT.

This clonotype was counted a few times. The chain combines TRBV30 with TRBJ1-2; 9 bases match TRBD1. Germline values: CDR1 GTSNPN, CDR2 SVGIG (reference sequence). The CDR3 extends over 15 amino acids. Trimming removed 0 bases from V and 6 bases from J; junction bases left unmatched: 8. In nucleotides, the CDR3 is TGTGCCTGGAGTGTAGGCCCCGGGACAGGGAATGGCTACACCTTC. It is translated as CAWSVGPGTGNGYTF.

The V and J genes are TRBV15 and TRBJ2-1, with 9 bases matching TRBD2. V shed 1 base, J shed 6 bases, and the junction held 7 bases outside the gene matches. This CDR3 contains 16 residues. Germline CDR1 LNHNV, CDR2 YYDKDF (reference sequence). The CDR3 DNA is TGTGCCACCAGCAGAGGAGGAGGCGGGAGGGGCAATGAGCAGTTCTTC. Amino acids: CATSRGGGGRGNEQFF.

This clonotype was observed a few times. The chain combines TRBV7-2 with TRBJ2-7; no reliable D call. Trimming took off 5 bases at V and 2 bases at J, with 10 bases between the two ends. CDR3 size: 13 residues. Germline values: CDR1 SGHTA, CDR2 FQGNSA. CDR3 nucleotide sequence: TGTGCCAGCAGCGGATACACCGCCTACGAGCAGTACTTC. This sequence encodes CASSGYTAYEQYF.

The V call is TRBV6-5, the J call TRBJ2-5, with 8 bases fitting TRBD1. The CDR3 contains 12 residues. Unmatched junction bases numbered 3, after V lost 5 bases and J lost 7 bases. Germline CDR1 is MNHEY and CDR2 is SVGAGI. The CDR3 is CASSQGTGTQYF. The CDR3 DNA follows: TGTGCCAGCAGTCAAGGGACAGGGACCCAGTACTTC.

The V and J genes are TRBV3-1 and TRBJ1-1, with 8 nucleotides matching TRBD1. Per germline, CDR1 LGHDT and CDR2 YNNKEL (reference sequence). CDR3 length: 13 amino acids. V shed 4 bases and J 5 bases; nucleotides not matched to a gene: 3. In nucleotides, the CDR3 is TGTGCCAGCAGCCGACAGGGGCTGACTGAAGCTTTCTTT. Its protein product is CASSRQGLTEAFF.

This clonotype was counted between two and nine times. The J gene is TRBJ2-3, the V gene TRBV12-3 or TRBV12-4, with 7 positions matching TRBD2. Trimming at V came to 8 bases and at J to 7 bases, leaving 6 bases not matched to a gene. This CDR3 has 12 residues. CDR3 nucleotide sequence: TGTGCCAGCGCGGGAGCGGCGAATACGCAGTATTTT. This translates into CASAGAANTQYF.

This clonotype was observed a few times. The chain is built from TRBV20-1 and TRBJ2-4; TRBD1 matches at 9 bases. The CDR3 has 11 amino acids. V gave up 6 bases and J gave up 13 bases; unmatched junction bases: 7. Germline loops: CDR1 DFQATT, CDR2 SNEGSKA (reference sequence). The CDR3 here is CSARQGERQYF. In DNA form, the CDR3 reads TGCAGTGCCCGACAGGGGGAGAGACAGTACTTC.

The sample holds a few counts of this clonotype. The rearrangement links TRBV19 to TRBJ2-1, with unresolved D. Germline V gives CDR1 LNHDA, CDR2 SQIVND (reference sequence). The CDR3 consists of 14 residues. V lost 4 bases and J 3 bases, leaving 10 bases between the germline ends. For the CDR3, the DNA is TGTGCCAGTAGTACGGTGGACGGCTACAATGAGCAGTTCTTC. It yields the protein CASSTVDGYNEQFF.

The CDR3 coding sequence is TGCAGTGCTAGAGGACTAGCGGTTTCCTACAATGAGCAGTTCTTC. It specifies CSARGLAVSYNEQFF. The chain joins TRBV20-1 to TRBJ2-1; the match to TRBD2 covers 9 bases. The CDR3 is 15 amino acids. J was trimmed by 1 base and V by 1 base; bases with no gene match: 2. CDR1 is DFQATT, CDR2 SNEGSKA, per germline (reference sequence).

This clonotype occurred a few times. J is TRBJ1-1 and V is TRBV29-1, with D possibly TRBD1 on 5 matching bases. The CDR3 loop spans 14 amino acids. Germline CDR1 reads SQVTM; CDR2 reads ANQGSEA. Trimming took 3 bases from V and 1 from J, leaving 12 bases between them. CDR3: CSVDGGMTNTEAFF. CDR3 nucleotide sequence: TGCAGCGTTGACGGGGGGATGACGAACACTGAAGCTTTCTTT.

This chain uses TRBV5-4 with TRBJ1-1, with TRBD1 identical over 12 bases. The CDR3 extends over 16 amino acids. CDR1 SGHNT and CDR2 YYREEE come from the germline V gene (reference sequence). Trimming at V came to 4 bases and at J to 3 bases, leaving 7 bases not matched to a gene. The CDR3 DNA sequence: TGTGCCAGCAGCGTAGGGACAGGGGGCCACGACACTGAAGCTTTCTTT. Its translation: CASSVGTGGHDTEAFF.

The chain links TRBV20-1 to TRBJ2-7; 11 nucleotides line up with TRBD2. Germline values: CDR1 DFQATT, CDR2 SNEGSKA (reference sequence). The CDR3 has 16 amino acids. V shed 3 bases and J 0 bases; nucleotides not matched to a gene: 7. CDR3: CSAREPGLAVSYEQYF. CDR3 DNA sequence: TGCAGTGCTAGGGAACCGGGACTAGCGGTCTCCTACGAGCAGTACTTC.

This clonotype was found many times. The chain links TRBV7-6 to TRBJ2-1; 13 bases match TRBD2. CDR1 and CDR2 (germline): SGHVS, FNYEAQ. The CDR3 length is 15 residues. V lost 5 bases, J lost 8 bases, and 6 bases stayed unmatched. The CDR3 DNA reads as TGTGCCAGCAGCCCACTAGCGGGAGGGCACCATGAGCAGTTCTTC. Translated: CASSPLAGGHHEQFF.

This sequence joins TRBV10-3 and TRBJ2-7, with D perhaps matching TRBD2 (6 bases). Germline V gene data show CDR1 as ENHRY and CDR2 as SYGVKD. V was pared by 2 bases and J by 6 bases, with 17 bases between. The CDR3 has 15 amino acids. CDR3 in DNA: TGTGCCATCAGTGAGGTCCGACTAGGCACTGGCGAGCAGTACTTC. Protein product: CAISEVRLGTGEQYF.

This chain's CDR3 is CAAGGWNTGELFF. The CDR3 DNA sequence: TGTGCCGCAGGCGGGTGGAACACCGGGGAGCTGTTTTTT. The V and J genes are TRBV7-9 and TRBJ2-2; TRBD2 might be the D (5 bases). Germline V lookup: CDR1 SEHNR, CDR2 FQNEAQ (reference sequence). There are 13 residues in the CDR3. V lost 11 bases to trimming and J lost 1 base, with 11 bases between them.

This chain connects TRBV3-1 to TRBJ1-3; unclear D gene. Between the trimmed V and J ends, which lost 4 bases and 8 bases, there was a span of 9 bases. Germline V gene data show CDR1 as LGHDT and CDR2 as YNNKEL (reference sequence). The CDR3 sequence is 12 residues long. The CDR3 protein is CASSPIGYTIYF. DNA for the CDR3: TGTGCCAGCAGCCCAATCGGGTACACCATATATTTT.

V gene TRBV7-8 combines with J gene TRBJ2-7, with 11 nucleotides matching TRBD2. Germline trimming cut 6 bases from V and 2 bases from J; bases unmatched to any gene: 12. The CDR3 runs to 17 residues. The germline V gene encodes CDR1 SGHVS and CDR2 FQNEAQ. The CDR3 coding sequence is TGTGCCAGCAGAACTAGCGGGAGAGGGGGTTCTCCCTACGAGCAGTACTTC. Translating it yields CASRTSGRGGSPYEQYF.

The gene calls are TRBV19 and TRBJ2-7; D is perhaps TRBD1 (5 bases). The CDR3 is 13 residues long. Germline V gene data show CDR1 as LNHDA and CDR2 as SQIVND (reference sequence). V was clipped by 9 bases and J by 3 bases, with 15 bases between them. The CDR3 sequence is CASGEGARYEQYF. CDR3 coding DNA: TGTGCCAGCGGTGAAGGGGCTCGCTACGAGCAGTACTTC.

V usage is TRBV5-1 and J usage is TRBJ2-1, with TRBD2 matching over 9 bases. CDR1 and CDR2 from the germline V gene are SGHRS and YFSETQ. This CDR3 region has 15 residues. V was pared by 1 base and J by 6 bases, with 5 bases of the junction left unmatched. The DNA for the CDR3 is TGCGCCAGCAGCTTGAGGCCTAGCGGGACCAATGAGCAGTTCTTC. As protein: CASSLRPSGTNEQFF.

This clonotype was observed a few times. V is TRBV4-1 and J is TRBJ2-3, with D possibly being TRBD2 (5 bases). V was shortened by 1 base and J by 1 base, with 9 bases between the two germline ends. The CDR3 runs 15 residues. Germline V CDR1 and CDR2: MGHRA, YSYEKL. The CDR3 sequence is CASSQVEAGTDTQYF. CDR3 coding DNA: TGCGCCAGCAGCCAAGTGGAGGCGGGCACAGATACGCAGTATTTT.

The V gene is TRBV2, the J gene TRBJ1-2, with D perhaps TRBD1 (5 bases). CDR3 size: 16 residues. The V and J ends lost 3 bases and 4 bases respectively, with 18 bases between them. Germline lookup yields CDR1 SNHLY and CDR2 FYNNEI. The CDR3 sequence is CASSDDDSLFLYGYTF. The CDR3 coding sequence is TGTGCCAGCAGTGACGATGACAGCCTCTTTCTCTATGGCTACACCTTC. Combining the CDR3 with reference TRBV2 and TRBJ1-2 gives the whole variable domain EPEVTQTPSHQVTQMGQEVILRCVPISNHLYFYWYRQILGQKVEFLVSFYNNEISEKSEIFDDQFSVERPDGSNFTLKIRSTKLEDSAMYFCASSDDDSLFLYGYTFGSGTRLTVV.

The chain couples TRBV10-2 to TRBJ2-3, with a possible D match to TRBD1 (6 bases). The V and J ends lost 3 bases and 5 bases respectively, with 15 bases between them. Germline CDR1 and CDR2: WSHSY and SAAADI. The length of the CDR3 is 15 residues. This chain's CDR3 is CASSDAGAGGDTQYF. The CDR3 DNA follows: TGCGCCAGCAGTGATGCAGGGGCAGGCGGAGATACGCAGTATTTT.

This clonotype appeared once. An end of the junction does not agree with germline; a read error may underlie this. The chain couples TRBV6-5 to TRBJ2-5; 12 bases agree with TRBD2. The CDR3 contains 16 residues. Germline lookup yields CDR1 MNHEY and CDR2 SVGAGI. Here the CDR3 reads CASGYLGTSGQETQYF. The CDR3 nucleotides are TGTGCCAGCGGTTACCTAGGGACTAGCGGGCAAGAGACCCAGTACTTC.

J is TRBJ1-1 and V is TRBV27, with D maybe TRBD1 (6 bases). Trimming removed 5 bases at V and 8 bases at J, with 18 bases between. Germline V CDR1 and CDR2: MNHEY, SMNVEV (reference sequence). The CDR3 sequence is 14 residues long. The CDR3, as DNA: TGTGCCAGCAGTGGGGGAGGGGGGAGGCCGGAAGCTTTCTTT. Its protein product is CASSGGGGRPEAFF.

The rearrangement joins TRBV20-1 to TRBJ2-2; TRBD2 matches 7 bases. CDR3 length: 14 amino acids. The germline CDR1 and CDR2 sequences are DFQATT and SNEGSKA (reference sequence). V dropped 3 bases and J dropped 6; count of bases not matched to a gene: 7. CDR3 nucleotide sequence: TGCAGTGCTAGTGGCCTAGCGGTTGCCGGGGAGCTGTTTTTT. Amino acids: CSASGLAVAGELFF.

In this sample, this clonotype turned up a few times. The chain links TRBV6-2 or TRBV6-3 to TRBJ1-5; D is unclear. The V end lost 6 bases, the J end lost 4 bases, and 19 bases lay between the germline ends. CDR1 and CDR2 (germline): MNHEY, SVGEGT. CDR3 size: 16 residues. Here the CDR3 DNA reads TGTGCCAGCAGCTCCCCCCGAGTGACAACTAATCAGCCCCAGCATTTT. Its protein is CASSSPRVTTNQPQHF.

In its sample, this clonotype was seen a few times. The chain is built from TRBV19 and TRBJ2-1; 10 nucleotides line up with TRBD2. V lost 5 bases to trimming and J lost 2 bases; unmatched junction nucleotides: 6. Per the germline V gene, CDR1 is LNHDA and CDR2 is SQIVND (reference sequence). The CDR3 contains 16 residues. As DNA, the CDR3 is TGTGCCAGTAGTCCAACTAGCGGGGCCCCCTACAATGAGCAGTTCTTC. Translated, it gives CASSPTSGAPYNEQFF.

The gene calls are TRBV10-2 and TRBJ2-7, with 11 bases identical to TRBD1. Trimming took 8 bases from V and 3 from J; bases not matched to a gene: 12. The CDR3 is made up of 16 amino acids. The germline CDR1 and CDR2 sequences are WSHSY and SAAADI. CDR3 sequence: CASSAGTGGIIYEQYF. As DNA, the CDR3 is TGCGCCAGCTCCGCAGGGACAGGGGGTATAATCTACGAGCAGTACTTC.